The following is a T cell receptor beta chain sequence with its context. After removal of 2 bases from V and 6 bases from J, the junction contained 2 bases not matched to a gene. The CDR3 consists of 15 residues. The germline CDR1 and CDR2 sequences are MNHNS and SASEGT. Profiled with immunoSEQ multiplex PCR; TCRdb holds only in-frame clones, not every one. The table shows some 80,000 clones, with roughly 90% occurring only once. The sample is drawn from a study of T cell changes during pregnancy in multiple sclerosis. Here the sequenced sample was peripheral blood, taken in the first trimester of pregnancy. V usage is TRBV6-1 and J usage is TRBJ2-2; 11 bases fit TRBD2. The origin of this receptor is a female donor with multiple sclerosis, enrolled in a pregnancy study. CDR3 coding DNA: TGTGCCAGCAGTGAAACTAGCGGGGGATCCGGGGAGCTGTTTTTT. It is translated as CASSETSGGSGELFF.